The subject of this entry is one T cell receptor (beta chain). Generated by immunoSEQ multiplex PCR, the TCRdb table keeps only in-frame clones and is missing some. The sample holds some 40,000 clones, approximately 95% seen once. These data originate in a study of cytomegalovirus exposure and HLA in healthy donors. Germline lookup yields CDR1 SGHVS and CDR2 FQNEAQ. With 1 base clipped from V and 6 bases from J, the junction kept 11 bases outside the gene matches. The CDR3 has 17 amino acids. Sequenced input: PBMCs. J is TRBJ2-1 and V is TRBV7-8, with 8 bases that match TRBD2. This clonotype was obtained from a man aged 18 to 29 in good health and CMV-seronegative. The CDR3 bases are TGTGCCAGCAGCTTAGTGGCTAGCGGGTTTGTCGGCAATGAGCAGTTCTTC. Its translation: CASSLVASGFVGNEQFF.